This T cell receptor (beta chain) was found in a study of OX40 agonist ivuxolimab in advanced cancers. Clones were sequenced by immunoSEQ multiplex PCR, and TCRdb holds only the in-frame ones, with some missing. The sample consists of fewer than 90,000 clones, around 86% of them appearing once. The V and J ends lost 4 bases and 8 bases, in that order; junction bases with no gene match: 10. This CDR3 is 14 amino acids long. Germline CDR1 reads MNHEY; CDR2 reads SVGAGI. The gene calls are TRBV6-5 and TRBJ1-2; 7 bases are a match to TRBD1. Here the sequenced sample was CD4+ or CD8+ T cells sorted from blood, taken in a trial of the OX40 agonist ivuxolimab. This TCR was sampled from an adult with an advanced solid tumor such as melanoma, head and neck, liver or kidney cancer. CDR3: CASSLTDRVIGYTF. CDR3 DNA: TGTGCCAGCAGTTTAACCGACAGGGTCATCGGCTACACCTTC.